These 28 T cell receptor beta chains originate from one sample sequenced in a study of OX40 agonist ivuxolimab in advanced cancers. This table comes from immunoSEQ multiplex PCR, and its TCRdb copy is limited to in-frame clones, with some not included. The sample has roughly 90,000 clones; 91% are singletons. Sequencing used CD4+ or CD8+ T cells sorted from blood, obtained in a trial of the OX40 agonist ivuxolimab. The receptor source for this set is an adult with an advanced solid tumor such as melanoma, head and neck, liver or kidney cancer.

This chain links TRBV2 with TRBJ1-2; D perhaps matches TRBD1 (5 bases). Germline V CDR1 and CDR2: SNHLY, FYNNEI. This CDR3 comprises 14 residues. Trimming removed 8 bases at V and 5 bases at J, with 18 bases between. In DNA, the CDR3 is TGTGCCAGCGGACCGACAGAGATTCTTTATGGCTACACCTTC. Translated, it gives CASGPTEILYGYTF.

V and J are TRBV5-3 and TRBJ2-5; perhaps TRBD2 as D (5 bases). TRBV5-3 is an ORF; its function is uncertain. The V end was cut by 8 bases, the J end by 4 bases, with 24 bases between. CDR3 length: 16 residues. In nucleotides, the CDR3 is TGTGCCAGGCTGGAGGACTTGCCTCTTGTGGGAGAGACCCAGTACTTC. This codes for CARLEDLPLVGETQYF.

This clone was observed once. The V call is TRBV30, the J call TRBJ1-1, with D unresolved. The V end was cut by 1 base, the J end by 2 bases, with 8 bases between. CDR1 is GTSNPN, CDR2 SVGIG, per germline (reference sequence). The CDR3 extends over 13 amino acids. For the CDR3, the DNA is TGTGCCTGGAGTGAGGACGGCAACACTGAAGCTTTCTTT. This encodes CAWSEDGNTEAFF.

The rearrangement uses TRBV27 and TRBJ2-7; 8 bases align to TRBD1. The V gene end was trimmed by 5 bases and the J gene end by 2 bases; junction bases not matched to a gene: 8. The CDR3 runs 15 residues. Germline CDR1 reads MNHEY; CDR2 reads SMNVEV (reference sequence). For the CDR3, the DNA is TGTGCCAGCAGTCTCAAGGTGGGACAGGCCTACGAGCAGTACTTC. Amino acid sequence: CASSLKVGQAYEQYF.

The V gene is TRBV5-1, the J gene TRBJ2-1, with D maybe TRBD1 (5 bases). The V end lost 0 bases, the J end lost 1 base, and 14 bases lay between the germline ends. The CDR3 sequence is 17 residues long. The germline V gene encodes CDR1 SGHRS and CDR2 YFSETQ. This CDR3 is CASSLGSYQGSYNEQFF. In DNA form, the CDR3 reads TGCGCCAGCAGCTTGGGGAGTTATCAGGGATCCTACAATGAGCAGTTCTTC.

This chain joins TRBV11-2 and TRBJ2-2; 10 bases fit TRBD1. This CDR3 spans 15 amino acids. CDR1 is SGHAT and CDR2 is FQNNGV in the germline V gene. J lost 5 bases, V lost 6 bases, and 6 bases had no gene match. Written as DNA, the CDR3 is TGTGCCAGCAGATCCTGGGACAGGGGTACCGGGGAGCTGTTTTTT. This encodes CASRSWDRGTGELFF.

This chain uses TRBV19 with TRBJ2-7, with D maybe TRBD2 (5 bases). The V and J ends lost 4 bases and 1 base respectively, with 8 bases between them. The germline V gene has CDR1 LNHDA and CDR2 SQIVND (reference sequence). The CDR3 contains 13 residues. CDR3 nucleotide sequence: TGTGCCAGTAGTACAGGACTTTCCTACGAGCAGTACTTC. Translation: CASSTGLSYEQYF.

The V and J genes are TRBV30 and TRBJ2-1; no clear D. This CDR3 has 12 residues. CDR1 and CDR2 from the germline V gene are GTSNPN and SVGIG (reference sequence). The V end lost 4 bases, the J end lost 7 bases, and 11 bases lay between the germline ends. The CDR3 region is CAWNPERNEQFF. The CDR3 DNA reads TGTGCCTGGAATCCAGAACGAAATGAGCAGTTCTTC.

This clone was counted a single time. This chain connects TRBV7-9 to TRBJ2-7; TRBD2 might be the D (7 bases). The V gene's germline CDR1 is SEHNR and CDR2 FQNEAQ (reference sequence). There are 13 residues in the CDR3. Trimming cost V 8 bases and J 0 bases, with 11 bases left between them. The CDR3 is CASRGATSYEQYF. The CDR3 DNA follows: TGTGCCAGCCGGGGGGCAACCTCCTACGAGCAGTACTTC.

This clone is a singleton in its sample. The chain couples TRBV6-5 to TRBJ1-5, with unresolved D. Germline-derived CDR1 and CDR2 are MNHEY and SVGAGI. The CDR3 length is 15 residues. The V end was cut by 2 bases, the J end by 0 bases, with 8 bases between. For the CDR3, the DNA is TGTGCCAGCAGTTACCTGGGTAGTAGCAATCAGCCCCAGCATTTT. It encodes CASSYLGSSNQPQHF.

The V and J genes are TRBV5-6 and TRBJ2-5; D perhaps matches TRBD2 (6 bases). Trimming pared 4 bases from V and 5 bases from J, leaving 12 bases between. The CDR3 consists of 13 residues. CDR1 is SGHDT and CDR2 is YYEEEE in the germline V gene. The CDR3 DNA reads TGTGCCAGCAGCCACCTAGCGTCCGAGACCCAGTACTTC. Protein sequence: CASSHLASETQYF.

V and J are TRBV15 and TRBJ1-1; D unclear. This CDR3 has 16 amino acids. Germline V gene lookup returns CDR1 LNHNV and CDR2 YYDKDF (reference sequence). The V and J ends lost 3 bases and 1 base respectively, with 15 bases between them. CDR3 sequence reads: CATSRTGREPNTEAFF. The CDR3 nucleotides are TGTGCCACCAGCAGGACGGGTAGGGAACCGAACACTGAAGCTTTCTTT. Filled out from reference TRBV15 and TRBJ1-1, the complete variable domain reads DAMVIQNPRYQVTQFGKPVTLSCSQTLNHNVMYWYQQKSSQAPKLLFHYYDKDFNNEADTPDNFQSRRPNTSFCFLDIRSPGLGDTAMYLCATSRTGREPNTEAFFGQGTRLTVV.

The genes are TRBV6-1 and TRBJ2-7; D remains unclear. The germline V and J ends were trimmed by 4 bases and 1 base, with 11 bases remaining between them. Germline-derived CDR1 and CDR2 are MNHNS and SASEGT. The CDR3 length is 14 residues. The CDR3 nucleotides are TGTGCCAGCAGTGCCCGGACCGATTCCTACGAGCAGTACTTC. It translates to CASSARTDSYEQYF.

J is TRBJ2-1 and V is TRBV5-1; 7 positions agree with TRBD2. CDR3 length: 15 amino acids. Germline V lookup: CDR1 SGHRS, CDR2 YFSETQ. V shed 6 bases and J 4 bases; nucleotides not matched to a gene: 10. This CDR3 is CASTPGLVGYNEQFF. The CDR3 region has the DNA TGCGCCAGCACTCCCGGACTAGTTGGGTACAATGAGCAGTTCTTC.

V usage is TRBV7-3 and J usage is TRBJ2-5, with 9 bases fitting TRBD1. With 0 bases clipped from V and 5 bases from J, the junction kept 4 bases outside the gene matches. The CDR3 is made up of 15 amino acids. Germline V CDR1 and CDR2: SGHTA, FQGTGA. This CDR3 is CASSLTGQGVETQYF. CDR3 DNA sequence: TGTGCCAGCAGCTTAACGGGACAGGGTGTGGAGACCCAGTACTTC.

The gene calls are TRBV4-1 and TRBJ1-5; D unresolved. The CDR3 has 15 residues. V was clipped by 4 bases and J by 4 bases, with 14 bases between them. In germline, CDR1 is MGHRA, CDR2 YSYEKL. Written as DNA, the CDR3 is TGCGCCAGCAGCCCTGGATGGGGTCAAAATCAGCCCCAGCATTTT. It is translated as CASSPGWGQNQPQHF.

J is TRBJ2-7 and V is TRBV5-4; D perhaps matches TRBD1 (5 bases). The germline CDR1 and CDR2 sequences are SGHNT and YYREEE (reference sequence). The V end lost 2 bases, the J end lost 6 bases, and 12 bases lay between the germline ends. The CDR3 totals 13 residues. The CDR3 sequence: CASSFMGRAEQYF. CDR3 nucleotide sequence: TGTGCCAGCAGCTTTATGGGCAGGGCCGAGCAGTACTTC.

The rearrangement joins TRBV18 to TRBJ1-1, with D possibly being TRBD1 (5 bases). The CDR3 loop spans 12 amino acids. CDR1 is KGHSH and CDR2 is LQKENI in the germline V gene. The ends were cut back, 5 bases at V and 9 bases at J, with 13 bases in the middle. This CDR3 is CASSSRQSKAFF. CDR3 nucleotides: TGTGCCAGCTCAAGTAGACAGTCCAAAGCTTTCTTT.

The V call is TRBV30, the J call TRBJ1-3, with D uncertain. Trimming stripped 2 bases from V and 2 bases from J, with 10 bases between. Germline CDR1 reads GTSNPN; CDR2 reads SVGIG (reference sequence). CDR3 length: 14 amino acids. For the CDR3, the DNA is TGTGCCTGGAGTCGAGGAGCGGCTGGAAACACCATATATTTT. It specifies CAWSRGAAGNTIYF.

The V gene is TRBV28, the J gene TRBJ1-5; tentatively, D is TRBD1 (5 bases). CDR3 length equals 14 residues. Trimming removed 3 bases at V and 7 bases at J, with 13 bases between. Germline-derived CDR1 and CDR2 are MDHEN and SYDVKM. The CDR3: CASSFQDNRQPQHF. CDR3 DNA: TGTGCCAGCAGTTTCCAGGACAATAGGCAGCCCCAGCATTTT.

This clone was recorded a few times. The CDR3 sequence: CASSGTSLGTYEQYF. Here the CDR3 DNA reads TGTGCCAGCAGCGGCACTAGTCTGGGAACCTACGAGCAGTACTTC. The V gene is TRBV9, the J gene TRBJ2-7; tentatively, D is TRBD2 (5 bases). The CDR3 is 15 amino acids. Germline V gene lookup returns CDR1 SGDLS and CDR2 YYNGEE. V was cut by 3 bases and J by 2 bases, with 15 bases left in between. Combining the CDR3 with reference TRBV9 and TRBJ2-7 gives the whole variable domain DSGVTQTPKHLITATGQRVTLRCSPRSGDLSVYWYQQSLDQGLQFLIQYYNGEERAKGNILERFSAQQFPDLHSELNLSSLELGDSALYFCASSGTSLGTYEQYFGPGTRLTVT.

V usage is TRBV2 and J usage is TRBJ1-5, with 7 bases that match TRBD1. Germline V gives CDR1 SNHLY, CDR2 FYNNEI. Unmatched junction bases numbered 9, after V lost 6 bases and J lost 1 base. This CDR3 is built from 16 residues. CDR3 protein: CASSARGSWSNQPQHF. DNA of the CDR3: TGTGCCAGCAGCGCCAGGGGGAGTTGGAGCAATCAGCCCCAGCATTTT.

V usage is TRBV7-2 and J usage is TRBJ2-3; 13 bases are a match to TRBD2. This CDR3 is built from 17 residues. CDR1 is SGHTA, CDR2 FQGNSA, per germline. Trimming at V came to 0 bases and at J to 4 bases, leaving 4 bases not matched to a gene. In DNA, the CDR3 is TGTGCCAGCAGCTTAGCCCTACTAGCGGGAGGGGCAGATACGCAGTATTTT. Its translation: CASSLALLAGGADTQYF.

This chain links TRBV21-1 with TRBJ1-4. TRBV21-1 is a pseudogene locus. This CDR3 is 15 amino acids long. The CDR3 is CASSKGRGIGEKLFF. The CDR3 DNA sequence: TGTGCCAGCAGCAAAGGGAGGGGGATCGGTGAAAAACTGTTTTTT.

This sequence joins TRBV6-6 and TRBJ2-4, with D possibly being TRBD1 (6 bases). The germline gives CDR1 MNHNY, CDR2 SVGAGI (reference sequence). Trimming stripped 2 bases from V and 5 bases from J, with 7 bases between. The CDR3 runs 13 residues. The CDR3 loop reads CASSYGQQNIQYF. Written as DNA, the CDR3 is TGTGCCAGCAGTTACGGACAGCAAAACATTCAGTACTTC.

The chain employs TRBV7-9 and TRBJ2-2, with D perhaps being TRBD1 or TRBD2 (6 bases each). V lost 1 base and J lost 0, with 12 bases in between. The germline V gene encodes CDR1 SEHNR and CDR2 FQNEAQ (reference sequence). The CDR3 length is 17 residues. The CDR3 sequence is CASSLVGGIANTGELFF. The CDR3 region has the DNA TGTGCCAGCAGCTTAGTGGGGGGCATCGCGAACACCGGGGAGCTGTTTTTT.

The J gene is TRBJ2-2, the V gene TRBV19, with TRBD2 matching 12 bases. The CDR3 is made up of 15 amino acids. Germline CDR1 and CDR2: LNHDA and SQIVND (reference sequence). The V segment lost 4 bases and the J segment 4 bases; nucleotides outside the gene matches: 1. This CDR3 reads CASSTGLAGTGELFF. The CDR3 coding sequence is TGTGCCAGTAGTACGGGACTAGCGGGCACCGGGGAGCTGTTTTTT.

This clone was recorded once. V gene TRBV9 combines with J gene TRBJ2-1; a weak D match, TRBD2 (5 bases). V lost 5 bases and J lost 8, with 8 bases in between. CDR3 length: 11 amino acids. Germline loops: CDR1 SGDLS, CDR2 YYNGEE. CDR3 in DNA: TGTGCCAGCAGTAGCGTGGATGAGCAGTTCTTC. Protein sequence: CASSSVDEQFF.